The present TCR beta chain was sequenced within a study of blood T cell repertoires in COVID-19. Per the germline V gene, CDR1 is SEHNR and CDR2 is FQNEAQ (reference sequence). The CDR3 has 14 amino acids. Unmatched junction bases numbered 3, after V lost 5 bases and J lost 0 bases. Per the original methods: Estimation of nucleated cell counts was performed using reference gene primer amplification. Using immunoSEQ multiplex PCR, the repertoire was profiled, and TCRdb retains in-frame clones only, with some absent. The DNA gave D and trimming, while V, J and clone size come from that table. The repertoire holds some 69,000 clones, with under 95% as singletons.

Sequenced input: peripheral blood. The sequence was collected from a man aged 55 to 70 with acute or convalescent COVID-19. The rearrangement uses TRBV7-9 and TRBJ1-1; 7 positions match TRBD1. The CDR3 here is CASSPGQMNTEAFF. Here the CDR3 DNA reads TGTGCCAGCAGCCCGGGACAGATGAACACTGAAGCTTTCTTT.